This TCR beta chain was sequenced during a study of cytomegalovirus exposure and HLA in healthy donors. Whole-study context: Genetic ancestry analysis placed about 76% of the roughly 400 donors that were genotyped in the Caucasian-associated cluster.

Study-level findings and limits: Presence/absence analyses supposed approximately even sequencing depth among donors. The dataset shows that most TCR sequences were rare, while some public TCRs occurred in many donors.

PCR amplification relied on 60 Vbeta primers (plus 13 Jbeta primers). Using immunoSEQ multiplex PCR, the repertoire was profiled, and TCRdb retains in-frame clones only, with some absent. This sample yields some 200,000 clones, of which roughly four fifths are seen a single time; 2.2% belongs to the top ten. In the case of this clone: Its cognate antigen is unknown.

The sequencing sample was made of PBMCs. The receptor comes from a woman in her 30s in good health and CMV-seronegative.

DNA for the CDR3: TGCGCCAGCACATTAGACTCGACTAGCACAGATACGCAGTATTTT. This sequence encodes CASTLDSTSTDTQYF. The chain has TRBV5-1 and TRBJ2-3; D unresolved. The V end was cut by 6 bases, the J end by 0 bases, with 14 bases between. Germline assignment: CDR1 SGHRS and CDR2 YFSETQ. CDR3 length: 15 residues.